This TCR beta chain emerged from a study of blood T cell repertoires in COVID-19. V trimming: 0 bases; J trimming: 3 bases; junction bases outside the gene matches: 10. This CDR3 spans 18 amino acids. Germline assignment: CDR1 LGHNA and CDR2 YSLEER. The table came from immunoSEQ multiplex PCR; TCRdb's copy has only in-frame clones and leaves some out. In the table there are over 75,000 clones, roughly 83% of which are singletons. The chain carries TRBV4-3 and TRBJ2-7; 11 bases line up with TRBD2. What was sequenced was peripheral blood. The clonotype was recovered from a human donor in a cohort sampled during active COVID-19. The CDR3 bases are TGCGCCAGCAGCCAAGAGCTAGCGGGGGGCCACTCTTTCTACGAGCAGTACTTC. This codes for CASSQELAGGHSFYEQYF.